This T cell receptor (beta chain) was sequenced for a study of blood T cells in healthy people across ages (dated by TCRdb to between 2014 and 2016). About the study as a whole: Template switching captured roughly one uniquely barcoded TCR beta cDNA molecule per two T cells in model experiments. Two additional independent replicas of 1 million unique cDNA reads from the same blood draw were analyzed for two donors (one aged 18 to 30 and one aged 80 or older). Donors of different ages were randomly distributed across sequencing lanes to avoid experimental bias. The study measured age-related changes in TCR beta repertoire diversity using deep sequencing normalized with unique cDNA molecular identifiers. The donors were divided into four age groups: young (average 16 years), middle-aged (around 41), aged (about 60) and long-lived (82).

CDR1 and CDR2, per the germline V gene, are MNHEY and SVGAGI. V ends up 2 bases short and J 0 bases short, with an unmatched junction base count of 13. The CDR3 holds 21 amino acids from the cysteine to the phenylalanine. Of the read, only the CDR3 DNA is kept; its 63 bases are in frame from base 1. The table lists this clonotype with a few counts. What this receptor recognizes is not known. Base qualities are not provided; no much larger clone lies one nucleotide away. Points the paper makes about the study in general: Compared with the aged group, more naive CD4+ T cells, fewer expanded clones and increased TCR diversity were shown by the long-lived group, suggesting age selection. Estimates of total diversity based on one million sequenced T cells were considered lower bounds and underestimates. There was a strong correlation between observed TCR beta diversity and the percentage of naive T cells measured by flow cytometry. The CMV infection status of donors was not known, potentially confounding age-related changes in expanded clonotypes. Observed TCR beta diversity per million T cells fell roughly linearly with age, and a significant reduction was already apparent by age roughly 40. Bulk unsorted PBMC profiling prevented conclusive comparison of naive and antigen-experienced compartments.

The library was obtained by 5' RACE. A second PCR of about 6 to 11 cycles was run with a J-beta primer mix and a sample-barcoded 5' primer. A unique molecular identifier was introduced onto each TCR beta cDNA molecule by a template-switch 5' adaptor carrying 12 random nucleotides. At least 3 million CDR3-containing paired-end reads were obtained from each sample. First-strand cDNA synthesis was performed from all RNA using the Mint cDNA synthesis kit, with priming by a TRBC-specific oligonucleotide. Following uracil-DNA glycosylase treatment, a first 18-cycle PCR with universal primers M1SS and BC2_uni_R was performed on all cDNA. Turning to the authors' computational methods: Each sample was normalized by randomly selecting 1 million high-quality reads, each carrying a distinct molecular identifier. Reads sharing molecular identifiers were discarded rather than binned into consensus sequences. MiTCR, run with a Q25 quality threshold and the strictest error-elimination algorithm, handled CDR3 identification, clonotype clustering and error correction. A nonparametric unseen species model using Euler transformation provided a lower-bound estimate of total TCR beta diversity. The public reads were run again by TCRdb, first through fastp at Q25 and then through MiXCR, and only productive beta chains were kept. CDR3 protein sequences are deduplicated, and each keeps its most common genes and DNA. TCRdb assigned the V and J calls; the authors' analysis was not used. The sample table holds 1.8 million or so distinct CDR3 sequences, of which roughly 43% were seen once. About 21% of the sample is held by the ten biggest clonotypes.

The approximately 40 donors, aged about 6 to 95 years, were systemically healthy Caucasian individuals from Russia. Each donor gave ten milliliters of peripheral blood, collected into EDTA-treated Vacutainer tubes. Ficoll-Paque density-gradient centrifugation was used to isolate PBMCs, with at least 7 million per sample. Trizol reagent was used to extract total RNA from the PBMCs, yielding at least 6 micrograms per sample. Naive CD45RAhigh/CD27high T cell percentages were measured by flow cytometry on a PBMC aliquot from every donor. The origin of this receptor is a human donor in good health. Source material: blood. The chain couples TRBV6-5 to TRBJ2-4, and 13 junction bases match TRBD2. The CDR3 here reads CASSYRLPGTSGVIAKNIQYF. The DNA is TGTGCCAGCAGTTACCGTTTACCCGGGACTAGCGGGGTGATAGCCAAAAACATTCAGTACTTC.